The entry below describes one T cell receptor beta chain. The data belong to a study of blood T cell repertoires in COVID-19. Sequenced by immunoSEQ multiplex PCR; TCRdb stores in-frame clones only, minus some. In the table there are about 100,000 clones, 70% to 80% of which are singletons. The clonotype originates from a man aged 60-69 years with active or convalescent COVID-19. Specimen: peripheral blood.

CDR3 protein: CASSLGQNFNEKLFF. CDR3 DNA sequence: TGTGCCAGCAGCCTGGGACAGAACTTTAATGAAAAACTGTTTTTT. This sequence joins TRBV7-9 and TRBJ1-4, with 7 bases identical to TRBD1. The germline gives CDR1 SEHNR, CDR2 FQNEAQ (reference sequence). Trimming removed 5 bases from V and 4 bases from J; junction bases left unmatched: 7. The CDR3 runs to 15 residues.